The clone carrying this T cell receptor (beta chain) is a singleton in its sample. No antigen is known for it. These data come from a study of shared clonotypes between healthy human individuals. Findings of the study overall: Sorted-subset sequencing was shown by rarefaction to be incomplete despite large depth. Memory subsets had estimated richness that was generally smaller than that of naive subsets.

Sequencing used immunoSEQ multiplex PCR; TCRdb keeps in-frame clones, though not all of them. There are about 710,000 clones in the sample; 73% occur only once, and 1.5% to 2% lies in the top ten. Germline V gene lookup returns CDR1 KGHSH and CDR2 LQKENI. V gave up 3 bases and J gave up 6 bases; unmatched junction bases: 15. The CDR3 runs to 17 residues. The CD4+ fraction was divided into a CD45RA+ naive subset and a CD45RA-negative memory subset. Source material: memory CD4+ T cells sorted from blood. As to subset: CD45RA-negative fraction. The gene calls are TRBV18 and TRBJ1-2; 8 bases align to TRBD1. The receptor was isolated from a woman in her twenties or thirties in good health. In nucleotides, the CDR3 is TGTGCCAGCTCACCCCTGGACAGGGAGGTCCCTACTAATGGCTACACCTTC. Encoded protein: CASSPLDREVPTNGYTF.